These 22 T cell receptor beta chains were all obtained from the same sample, sequenced in a study of control samples from healthy donors and cancer patients. Method: immunoSEQ multiplex PCR; TCRdb's copy keeps in-frame clones and lacks some. The sample records 100,000 to 150,000 clones, 80% to 90% being singletons. The material sequenced was blood. The receptor set was obtained from a man in his thirties or forties in good health.

The gene calls are TRBV19 and TRBJ1-5; D is perhaps TRBD1 (6 bases). The V end was cut by 6 bases, the J end by 1 base, with 19 bases between. The CDR3 contains 17 residues. Germline CDR1 LNHDA, CDR2 SQIVND (reference sequence). CDR3 DNA sequence: TGTGCCAGTAGCTGGTCGGGGGGCGGTCAAAGCAATCAGCCCCAGCATTTT. It yields the protein CASSWSGGGQSNQPQHF.

The chain links TRBV3-1 (or the pseudogene TRBV3-2) to TRBJ1-2; no reliable D call. The CDR3 spans 14 residues. V was trimmed by 3 bases and J by 2 bases, leaving 10 bases between them. CDR1 LGHDT and CDR2 YNNKEL come from the germline V gene (reference sequence). The CDR3 region has the DNA TGTGCCAGCAGCCACAGAGTTTCAAACTATGGCTACACCTTC. Encoded protein: CASSHRVSNYGYTF.

The J gene is TRBJ1-1, the V gene TRBV7-2, with D perhaps TRBD1 (5 bases). The CDR3 is made up of 14 amino acids. The V end lost 2 bases, the J end lost 4 bases, and 11 bases lay between the germline ends. The germline gives CDR1 SGHTA, CDR2 FQGNSA. The CDR3 loop reads CASSLSRVFTEAFF. CDR3 nucleotide sequence: TGTGCCAGCAGCTTAAGCAGGGTCTTCACTGAAGCTTTCTTT.

This clone was counted a few times. The V and J genes are TRBV23-1 and TRBJ1-2; 7 nucleotides agree with TRBD1. TRBV23-1 is designated an ORF whose function remains uncertain. The V segment lost 2 bases and the J segment 4 bases; nucleotides outside the gene matches: 16. This CDR3 spans 18 amino acids. The chain's CDR3 is CASSQTETQGPRGYGYTF. The CDR3 coding sequence is TGCGCCAGCAGTCAAACTGAAACACAGGGGCCAAGGGGCTATGGCTACACCTTC.

Turning to this clone: This sample includes further DNA sequences coding for the same CDR3. The V and J genes are TRBV5-1 and TRBJ1-1, with a weak D call TRBD1 (6 bases). The CDR3 is 14 amino acids. V dropped 1 base and J dropped 2 bases, with 9 bases sitting between them. Germline-derived CDR1 and CDR2 are SGHRS and YFSETQ. CDR3 in amino acids: CASSLTGSNTEAFF. CDR3 DNA: TGCGCCAGCAGCTTGACAGGGAGTAACACTGAAGCTTTCTTT. Full variable domain (remainder filled in from reference TRBV5-1 and TRBJ1-1): KAGVTQTPRYLIKTRGQQVTLSCSPISGHRSVSWYQQTPGQGLQFLFEYFSETQRNKGNFPGRFSGRQFSNSRSEMNVSTLELGDSALYLCASSLTGSNTEAFFGQGTRLTVV.

The J gene is TRBJ1-1, the V gene TRBV5-6, with 11 bases identical to TRBD1. Germline CDR1 is SGHDT and CDR2 is YYEEEE. CDR3 length: 15 amino acids. Germline trimming cut 2 bases from V and 3 bases from J; bases unmatched to any gene: 3. Written as DNA, the CDR3 is TGTGCCAGCAGCTTCGGGGGACAGGGGGACACTGAAGCTTTCTTT. As protein: CASSFGGQGDTEAFF.

V and J are TRBV11-2 and TRBJ1-3; 9 bases are a match to TRBD1. Trimming cost V 4 bases and J 4 bases; bases outside gene matches: 11. From germline, CDR1 is SGHAT and CDR2 FQNNGV. CDR3 size: 17 residues. The CDR3 is CASSSGQGLFRGNTIYF. The CDR3 DNA is TGTGCCAGCAGCTCAGGACAGGGGCTTTTTCGAGGAAACACCATATATTTT.

The chain employs TRBV5-6 and TRBJ1-1, with no clear D. The germline V and J ends were trimmed by 0 bases and 2 bases, with 2 bases remaining between them. The CDR3 is 12 amino acids. Germline loops: CDR1 SGHDT, CDR2 YYEEEE. The CDR3 bases are TGTGCCAGCAGCTTGGATAACACTGAAGCTTTCTTT. Amino acids: CASSLDNTEAFF.

A note on this clone: The junction departs from germline at one end; a sequencing error may be responsible. Other DNA sequences from this sample encode an identical CDR3 as well. CDR3 protein: CASSESDGYGYTF. The CDR3 DNA follows: TGCGCCAGCAGTGAGTCGGATGGCTATGGTTACACCTTC. The V and J genes are TRBV10-2 and TRBJ1-2; D gene uncertain. The germline V gene has CDR1 WSHSY and CDR2 SAAADI. There are 13 residues in the CDR3.

DNA of the CDR3: TGTGCCGTGGGCACGGGCAATCAGCCCCAGCATTTT. Amino acid sequence: CAVGTGNQPQHF. The rearrangement links TRBV12-3 or TRBV12-4 to TRBJ1-5; D call uncertain. Trimming left V 11 bases short and J 2 bases short, with 10 bases between. CDR3 size: 12 residues.

This clone was recorded once. This chain links TRBV2 with TRBJ1-5, with TRBD1 identical over 7 bases. V was clipped by 6 bases and J by 5 bases; unmatched bases: 7. The CDR3 length is 14 residues. In germline, CDR1 is SNHLY, CDR2 FYNNEI. The DNA for the CDR3 is TGTGCCAGCAGACCCGGGACAGTCGATCAGCCCCAGCATTTT. Protein product: CASRPGTVDQPQHF.

This clone has just one count. The genes are TRBV5-1 and TRBJ1-1, with TRBD1 matching over 10 bases. J was trimmed by 5 bases and V by 4 bases; bases with no gene match: 5. This CDR3 spans 14 amino acids. Germline loops: CDR1 SGHRS, CDR2 YFSETQ. The chain's CDR3 is CASSPPGQGTEAFF. In DNA form, the CDR3 reads TGCGCCAGCAGCCCCCCGGGACAGGGGACTGAAGCTTTCTTT.

V and J are TRBV10-3 and TRBJ2-1; 7 bases map to TRBD2. The CDR3 totals 14 residues. Trimming at V came to 2 bases and at J to 2 bases, leaving 0 bases not matched to a gene. CDR1 is ENHRY and CDR2 is SYGVKD in the germline V gene. CDR3 amino acids: CAISERGAYNEQFF. CDR3 nucleotide sequence: TGTGCCATCAGTGAGCGGGGGGCCTACAATGAGCAGTTCTTC.

The chain combines TRBV5-1 with TRBJ2-6; D ambiguous. This CDR3 has 16 residues. V was pared by 4 bases and J by 0 bases, with 11 bases between. Germline CDR1 is SGHRS and CDR2 is YFSETQ. CDR3 region: CASSPILGSGANVLTF. For the CDR3, the DNA is TGCGCCAGCAGCCCGATCCTAGGCTCTGGGGCCAACGTCCTGACTTTC.

The chain joins TRBV27 to TRBJ2-4; 7 bases match TRBD1. V lost 3 bases and J lost 6; bases outside the gene matches: 5. This CDR3 comprises 14 residues. Germline lookup yields CDR1 MNHEY and CDR2 SMNVEV (reference sequence). The CDR3 sequence: CASSLQGVRNIQYF. The CDR3 nucleotides read TGTGCCAGCAGTTTGCAGGGGGTCAGAAACATTCAGTACTTC.

This rearrangement joins TRBV27 to TRBJ2-2; D not resolved. The CDR3 consists of 11 residues. Trimming pared 6 bases from V and 5 bases from J, leaving 4 bases between. Germline V gives CDR1 MNHEY, CDR2 SMNVEV (reference sequence). The CDR3 protein is CASRGTGELFF. The CDR3 nucleotides are TGTGCCAGCAGGGGGACCGGGGAGCTGTTTTTT.

The chain uses TRBV7-2 and TRBJ1-2; the match to TRBD1 covers 8 bases. CDR3 size: 14 residues. CDR1 and CDR2 from the germline V gene are SGHTA and FQGNSA. The V gene end was trimmed by 2 bases and the J gene end by 4 bases; junction bases not matched to a gene: 3. CDR3 nucleotide sequence: TGTGCCAGCAGCTTAAATACAGGGGGCTATGGCTACACCTTC. This gives the protein CASSLNTGGYGYTF.

The V call is TRBV29-1, the J call TRBJ2-4; 7 bases align to TRBD1. In germline, CDR1 is SQVTM, CDR2 ANQGSEA. The V and J ends lost 2 bases and 7 bases, in that order; junction bases with no gene match: 2. The CDR3 is made up of 12 amino acids. The CDR3 sequence is CSVERDSNIQYF. The DNA of the CDR3 is TGCAGCGTTGAAAGGGACAGTAACATTCAGTACTTC. Using reference TRBV29-1 and TRBJ2-4 for the parts outside the CDR3, the full variable domain is SAVISQKPSRDICQRGTSLTIQCQVDSQVTMMFWYRQQPGQSLTLIATANQGSEATYESGFVIDKFPISRPNLTFSTLTVSNMSPEDSSIYLCSVERDSNIQYFGAGTRLSVL.

The genes are TRBV2 and TRBJ1-1, with TRBD1 identical over 7 bases. The CDR3 runs to 12 residues. The germline V gene encodes CDR1 SNHLY and CDR2 FYNNEI. The V gene end was trimmed by 5 bases and the J gene end by 8 bases; junction bases not matched to a gene: 5. The CDR3 region is CASSLGGSEAFF. CDR3 nucleotides: TGTGCCAGCAGTTTAGGGGGCTCAGAAGCTTTCTTT.

The chain recombines TRBV14 with TRBJ1-2; D unclear. Germline CDR1 and CDR2: SGHDN and FVKESK. V was pared by 0 bases and J by 4 bases, with 9 bases between. The CDR3 runs to 14 residues. CDR3 coding DNA: TGTGCCAGCAGCCAAGATCGGCGCAGCTATGGCTACACCTTC. Encoded protein: CASSQDRRSYGYTF.

This clone was observed once. The V gene is TRBV7-3, the J gene TRBJ2-6; TRBD2 might be the D (6 bases). Trimming pared 5 bases from V and 4 bases from J, leaving 21 bases between. Looked up from germline, CDR1 is SGHTA and CDR2 is FQGTGA. This CDR3 has 18 amino acids. The CDR3 loop is CASSPEAGRLRGANVLTF. The CDR3 bases are TGTGCCAGCAGCCCGGAGGCGGGGAGGTTGCGCGGGGCCAACGTCCTGACTTTC. The complete variable domain, with remaining parts taken from reference TRBV7-3 and TRBJ2-6, reads GAGVSQTPSNKVTEKGKYVELRCDPISGHTALYWYRQSLGQGPEFLIYFQGTGAADDSGLPNDRFFAVRPEGSVSTLKIQRTERGDSAVYLCASSPEAGRLRGANVLTFGAGSRLTVL.

This clone was seen a single time. The CDR3 here is CAISAYDRGEGYTF. The CDR3 DNA sequence: TGTGCCATCAGCGCCTACGACAGGGGGGAAGGCTACACCTTC. The chain links TRBV10-3 to TRBJ1-2; 9 bases are a match to TRBD1. The V gene end was trimmed by 6 bases and the J gene end by 8 bases; junction bases not matched to a gene: 10. The V gene's germline CDR1 is ENHRY and CDR2 SYGVKD. The CDR3 runs to 14 residues.